This is a list of T cell receptor beta chains from one sample in a study of regulatory T cells in long-lasting Graves disease. TCRdb re-called the multiplex PCR reads through MiXCR, storing one row per CDR3 protein. In the table there are 450,000 to 700,000 distinct CDR3 sequences, 13% of which are singletons. This same sample was also part of a study on T cells in Graves' hyperthyroidism and ophthalmopathy.

The source material was peripheral blood mononuclear cells (PBMCs), sampled at new diagnosis, from a patient treated with antithyroid drugs. All receptors derive from a man aged 25-40 years with Graves disease. Each CDR3 is given with its conserved first and last residue. The order of the fields is D gene, clone size, J gene, V gene, CDR3 protein, CDR3 DNA. The D gene is left open where the match is weak. The listing skips clone size in some rows; elsewhere it reads once, few, many or a size class.

TRBD2 | NA | TRBJ2-3 | TRBV20-1 | CSAPGTSGRGTDTQYF | TGCAGTGCGCCCGGGACTAGCGGGAGGGGCACAGATACGCAGTATTTT
NA | many | TRBJ2-5 | TRBV5-1 | CASSPQANQETQYF | TGCGCCAGCAGCCCACAAGCAAACCAAGAGACCCAGTACTTC
TRBD2 | many | TRBJ2-3 | TRBV9 | CASSPAGDSTDTQYF | TGTGCCAGCAGCCCCGCGGGGGACAGCACAGATACGCAGTATTTT
NA | NA | TRBJ1-1 | TRBV7-2 | CACSSNRASKGSTEAFF | TGTGCCTGCAGCTCAAACAGGGCCTCAAAGGGGAGCACTGAAGCTTTCTTT
NA | many | TRBJ2-6 | TRBV12-3/TRBV12-4 | CASSTGYISGANVLTF | TGTGCCAGCAGTACAGGGTATATCTCTGGGGCCAACGTCCTGACTTTC
NA | NA | TRBJ2-7 | TRBV19 | CASSEVGRTFYEQYF | TGTGCCAGTAGCGAAGTAGGTAGAACCTTCTACGAGCAGTACTTC
NA | many | TRBJ2-1 | TRBV12-3/TRBV12-4 | CASSAFGTASYNEQFF | TGTGCCAGCAGTGCTTTCGGGACCGCATCCTACAATGAGCAGTTCTTC
NA | few | TRBJ2-7 | TRBV30 | CAWSVRRGEQYF | TGTGCCTGGAGTGTACGAAGGGGCGAGCAGTACTTC
NA | many | TRBJ2-7 | TRBV7-9 | CASSGIWGEQYF | TGTGCCAGCAGCGGGATTTGGGGCGAGCAGTACTTC
NA | many | TRBJ2-1 | TRBV12-5 | CASGLAYNEQFF | TGTGCTAGTGGTTTGGCCTACAATGAGCAGTTCTTC
NA | NA | TRBJ2-2 | TRBV6-1 | CASSSDRINTGELFF | TGTGCCAGCTCCTCAGATCGGATCAACACCGGGGAGCTGTTTTTT
NA | NA | TRBJ2-1 | TRBV3-1 | CASGSLGNEQFF | TGTGCCAGCGGTAGTTTGGGCAATGAGCAGTTCTTC
NA | NA | TRBJ2-2 | TRBV29-1 | CSVEGRVTGELFF | TGCAGCGTGGAGGGCAGGGTAACCGGGGAGCTGTTTTTT
NA | few | TRBJ1-5 | TRBV27 | CASSLFNKGNQPQHF | TGTGCCAGCAGTTTATTTAACAAGGGCAATCAGCCCCAGCATTTT
TRBD2 | many | TRBJ2-3 | TRBV11-2 | CASSTPGTRTDTQYF | TGTGCCAGCAGCACCCCCGGGACTAGAACAGATACGCAGTATTTT
NA | few | TRBJ2-5 | TRBV4-1 | CASSQLLQETQYF | TGCGCCAGCAGCCAGCTGCTCCAAGAGACCCAGTACTTC
NA | few | TRBJ1-2 | TRBV6-1 | CASSGGDYGYTF | TGTGCCAGCAGCGGTGGGGACTATGGCTACACCTTC
NA | many | TRBJ2-7 | TRBV29-1 | CSVEDGTYEQYF | TGCAGCGTTGAGGACGGTACCTACGAGCAGTACTTC
NA | many | TRBJ2-2 | TRBV6-2/TRBV6-3 | CASSYSSLRGRELFF | TGTGCCAGCAGTTACTCGAGTCTGCGGGGCAGGGAGCTGTTTTTT
NA | many | TRBJ1-1 | TRBV18 | CASSPETQNTEAFF | TGTGCCAGCTCACCCGAGACCCAGAACACTGAAGCTTTCTTT
NA | few | TRBJ2-3 | TRBV29-1 | CSLAIGADTQYF | TGCAGCCTCGCAATCGGGGCAGATACGCAGTATTTT
NA | few | TRBJ2-7 | TRBV11-3 | CASSPSPGAYEQYF | TGTGCCAGCAGCCCCTCCCCGGGTGCCTACGAGCAGTACTTC
TRBD2 | few | TRBJ2-2 | TRBV3-1 | CASSSGLAGVPGELFF | TGTGCCAGCAGCTCCGGACTAGCGGGAGTTCCCGGGGAGCTGTTTTTT
TRBD1 | few | TRBJ2-7 | TRBV9 | CASSGGTGGRDEQYF | TGTGCCAGCAGCGGCGGGACAGGGGGCCGGGACGAGCAGTACTTC
TRBD1 | NA | TRBJ2-6 | TRBV6-1 | CASRQAKRDSYSGANVPTF | TGTGCCAGCAGGCAAGCCAAGAGGGACAGCTACTCTGGGGCCAACGTCCCGACTTTC
NA | NA | TRBJ2-2 | TRBV7-9 | CASSLALVAGELFF | TGTGCCAGCAGCTTAGCGCTGGTGGCCGGGGAGCTGTTTTTT
NA | many | TRBJ1-5 | TRBV6-1 | CASSLPGDQPQHF | TGTGCCAGCAGTCTTCCAGGGGACCAGCCCCAGCATTTT
TRBD1 | many | TRBJ1-2 | TRBV12-3/TRBV12-4 | CASTNDRGNGYTF | TGTGCCAGCACCAACGACAGGGGGAATGGCTACACCTTC
TRBD1 | few | TRBJ1-1 | TRBV19 | CASRPGTGMLSSEAFF | TGTGCCAGTAGACCCGGGACAGGTATGTTATCGTCGGAAGCTTTCTTT
NA | many | TRBJ2-3 | TRBV5-1 | CASSLDWSGSTDTQYF | TGCGCCAGCAGCTTAGATTGGAGCGGGAGCACAGATACGCAGTATTTT
NA | NA | TRBJ2-2 | TRBV5-8 | CASSRTGSGSKDHGELFF | TGTGCCAGCAGCCGAACAGGCTCCGGGAGTAAAGATCACGGGGAGCTGTTTTTT
NA | many | TRBJ2-7 | TRBV27 | CAVGRGYEQYF | TGTGCCGTGGGGCGCGGGTACGAGCAGTACTTC
NA | many | TRBJ2-7 | TRBV29-1 | CSVEDRGAYEQYF | TGCAGCGTTGAAGATCGAGGGGCCTACGAGCAGTACTTC
TRBD2 | many | TRBJ2-1 | TRBV20-1 | CSALLSGSSYNEQFF | TGCAGTGCCCTATTGAGCGGGAGCTCCTACAATGAGCAGTTCTTC
TRBD2 | few | TRBJ2-2 | TRBV20-1 | CSARRGLAGGGTGAGELFF | TGCAGTGCTAGACGAGGACTAGCGGGAGGAGGAACCGGCGCCGGGGAGCTGTTTTTT
NA | NA | TRBJ2-2 | TRBV5-1 | CASSPGRMANTGELFF | TGCGCCAGCAGCCCGGGGCGGATGGCGAACACCGGGGAGCTGTTTTTT
NA | NA | TRBJ1-2 | TRBV30 | CAWNSVRGGGYTF | TGTGCCTGGAACAGTGTGAGGGGGGGTGGCTACACCTTC
TRBD1 | NA | TRBJ1-2 | TRBV24-1 | CATGTEDYGYTF | TGTGCCACCGGGACAGAGGACTATGGCTACACCTTC
NA | many | TRBJ2-4 | TRBV2 | CASKREIAKNIQYF | TGTGCCAGCAAAAGGGAGATAGCCAAAAACATTCAGTACTTC
NA | few | TRBJ1-2 | TRBV20-1 | CSARVDTQYGYTF | TGCAGTGCTAGAGTCGACACTCAATATGGCTACACCTTC
NA | few | TRBJ2-7 | TRBV6-1 | CASNRGGFYEQYF | TGTGCCAGCAACAGGGGAGGTTTCTACGAGCAGTACTTC
TRBD2 | many | TRBJ2-7 | TRBV20-1 | CSAERTSGSEQYF | TGCAGTGCTGAGAGGACTAGCGGGAGCGAGCAGTACTTC
TRBD2 | few | TRBJ2-7 | TRBV18 | CASSPGGTSGASEQYF | TGTGCCAGCTCACCGGGCGGGACTAGCGGGGCCAGCGAGCAGTACTTC
NA | many | TRBJ1-2 | TRBV12-3/TRBV12-4 | CASSLRHPQIYGYTF | TGTGCCAGCAGTTTGAGGCATCCACAGATCTATGGCTACACCTTC
TRBD2 | many | TRBJ2-1 | TRBV29-1 | CSGASGRALNEQFF | TGCAGCGGGGCTAGCGGGAGGGCTCTCAATGAGCAGTTCTTC
NA | many | TRBJ2-1 | TRBV27 | CASSFVTAYNEQFF | TGTGCCAGCAGTTTTGTGACAGCCTACAATGAGCAGTTCTTC
NA | NA | TRBJ2-7 | TRBV20-1 | CSARDWPLGPKSYEQYF | TGCAGTGCTAGAGATTGGCCCCTAGGACCTAAAAGCTACGAGCAGTACTTC
TRBD2 | many | TRBJ2-2 | TRBV11-1 | CASSLDSGRYTGELFF | TGTGCCAGCAGCTTAGATAGCGGGAGATACACCGGGGAGCTGTTTTTT
NA | few | TRBJ2-3 | TRBV5-1 | CASSLAGRSYVDTQYF | TGCGCCAGCAGCTTGGCCGGACGGAGCTATGTGGATACGCAGTATTTT
TRBD1 | many | TRBJ2-7 | TRBV7-9 | CASSPMTGYEQYF | TGTGCCAGCAGCCCCATGACAGGGTACGAGCAGTACTTC
NA | few | TRBJ2-3 | TRBV7-9 | CASSLGSVNTDTQYF | TGTGCCAGCAGCTTAGGGAGCGTTAACACAGATACGCAGTATTTT
NA | many | TRBJ2-7 | TRBV28 | CASSLLDGGAEQYF | TGTGCCAGCAGTTTATTAGACGGCGGGGCCGAGCAGTACTTC
NA | many | TRBJ1-1 | TRBV5-5 | CASSSRANTEAFF | TGTGCCAGCAGCTCGAGGGCGAACACTGAAGCTTTCTTT
NA | many | TRBJ2-5 | TRBV3-1 | CASSQGTPPKETQYF | TGTGCCAGCAGCCAAGGTACCCCTCCCAAGGAGACCCAGTACTTC
NA | few | TRBJ2-5 | TRBV5-1 | CASSLGEAGETQYF | TGCGCCAGCAGCTTGGGTGAGGCAGGGGAGACCCAGTACTTC
NA | many | TRBJ2-7 | TRBV12-3/TRBV12-4 | CASSFNSWEQYF | TGTGCCAGCAGTTTCAACTCGTGGGAGCAGTACTTC